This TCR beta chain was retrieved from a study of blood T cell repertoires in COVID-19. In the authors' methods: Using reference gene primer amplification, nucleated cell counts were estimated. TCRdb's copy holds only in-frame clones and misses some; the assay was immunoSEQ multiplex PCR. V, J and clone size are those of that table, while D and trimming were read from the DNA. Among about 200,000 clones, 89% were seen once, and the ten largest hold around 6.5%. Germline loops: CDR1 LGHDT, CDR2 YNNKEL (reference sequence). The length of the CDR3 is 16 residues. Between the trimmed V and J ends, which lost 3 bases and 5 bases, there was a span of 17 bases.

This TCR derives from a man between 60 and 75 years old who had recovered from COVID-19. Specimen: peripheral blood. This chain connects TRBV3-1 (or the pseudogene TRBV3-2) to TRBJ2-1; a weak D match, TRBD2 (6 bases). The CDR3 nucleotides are TGTGCCAGCAGCCACCCCAAGGCGACTAGGGACAATGAGCAGTTCTTC. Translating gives CASSHPKATRDNEQFF.